One and the same sample provided the 9 T cell receptor beta chains below, sequenced in a study of cytomegalovirus exposure and HLA in healthy donors. Profiled with immunoSEQ multiplex PCR; TCRdb holds only in-frame clones, not every one. Of over 75,000 clones detected, roughly 85% appear once; the ten largest clones hold roughly 20%. The sample taken for sequencing was PBMCs. All receptors come from a man between 18 and 35 years old in good health and CMV-seropositive.

V is TRBV7-9 and J is TRBJ2-2; 8 bases match TRBD2. Germline assignment: CDR1 SEHNR and CDR2 FQNEAQ (reference sequence). V was clipped by 2 bases and J by 4 bases; unmatched bases: 6. The CDR3 loop spans 16 amino acids. CDR3 sequence (DNA): TGTGCCAGCAGCTTACCGGGAGGGTTATTCACCGGGGAGCTGTTTTTT. Its translation: CASSLPGGLFTGELFF.

This chain links TRBV28 with TRBJ1-5; 10 bases align to TRBD1. The CDR3 extends over 15 amino acids. CDR1 is MDHEN and CDR2 is SYDVKM in the germline V gene. With V trimmed by 4 bases and J by 7 bases, 7 bases remained unmatched. In DNA form, the CDR3 reads TGTGCCAGCAGTTCCACGACAGGGGGCGTGCAGCCCCAGCATTTT. This encodes CASSSTTGGVQPQHF.

This clone was seen a single time. This chain uses TRBV2 with TRBJ1-1; 10 bases are a match to TRBD1. The CDR3 loop spans 17 amino acids. Trimming took 5 bases from V and 1 from J; bases not matched to a gene: 10. CDR1 is SNHLY, CDR2 FYNNEI, per germline. The CDR3 bases are TGTGCCAGCAGTCGGGACAGGGGAGAGGTTTGGAACACTGAAGCTTTCTTT. This gives the protein CASSRDRGEVWNTEAFF.

The CDR3 nucleotides read TGCAGCGTTGAGGACTCCCTAGACGACGGGTACTACTCCTACAATGAGCAGTTCTTC. Translated: CSVEDSLDDGYYSYNEQFF. The chain is built from TRBV29-1 and TRBJ2-1; possible D gene TRBD2, 5 bases. In germline, CDR1 is SQVTM, CDR2 ANQGSEA. CDR3 size: 19 residues. Between the trimmed V and J ends, which lost 3 bases and 0 bases, there was a span of 24 bases.

The J gene is TRBJ2-3, the V gene TRBV29-1, with 9 positions matching TRBD2. Germline assignment: CDR1 SQVTM and CDR2 ANQGSEA. V shed 3 bases and J 4 bases; nucleotides not matched to a gene: 14. The CDR3 has 17 amino acids. CDR3 DNA sequence: TGCAGCGTTGACCTTATAAGTAGCGGGAGTTTCCCAGATACGCAGTATTTT. This encodes CSVDLISSGSFPDTQYF.

The chain employs TRBV5-1 and TRBJ2-1; no clear D. Trimming cost V 1 base and J 7 bases, with 15 bases left between them. The V gene's germline CDR1 is SGHRS and CDR2 YFSETQ. This CDR3 region has 15 residues. DNA of the CDR3: TGCGCCAGCAGCTTGAGGAGCTTAGGTGGAAATGAGCAGTTCTTC. Its protein is CASSLRSLGGNEQFF.

The chain joins TRBV13 to TRBJ1-2; 7 positions agree with TRBD1. The CDR3 is 16 amino acids. Trimming took 4 bases from V and 5 from J; bases not matched to a gene: 13. CDR1 is PRHDT, CDR2 FYEKMQ, per germline (reference sequence). The CDR3 nucleotides are TGTGCCAGCAGCTGGAACCGGGACAGAAATCTGTATGGCTACACCTTC. Protein: CASSWNRDRNLYGYTF.

V gene TRBV5-6 combines with J gene TRBJ2-7; TRBD1 might be the D (5 bases). The CDR3 runs to 15 residues. In germline, CDR1 is SGHDT, CDR2 YYEEEE. Trimming took off 0 bases at V and 7 bases at J, with 17 bases between the two ends. In DNA, the CDR3 is TGTGCCAGCAGCTTGGTATCCCAGGGCGCTTATGAGCAGTACTTC. Amino acids: CASSLVSQGAYEQYF.

This clone was detected only once. This sequence joins TRBV5-1 and TRBJ2-7, with TRBD1 matching over 9 bases. Germline V lookup: CDR1 SGHRS, CDR2 YFSETQ. V lost 2 bases, J lost 3 bases, and 6 bases stayed unmatched. The CDR3 covers 15 residues. The CDR3 spells CASSFRTGENYEQYF. CDR3 sequence (DNA): TGCGCCAGCAGCTTTAGGACAGGGGAGAACTACGAGCAGTACTTC. The whole variable domain, remainder taken from reference TRBV5-1 and TRBJ2-7, is KAGVTQTPRYLIKTRGQQVTLSCSPISGHRSVSWYQQTPGQGLQFLFEYFSETQRNKGNFPGRFSGRQFSNSRSEMNVSTLELGDSALYLCASSFRTGENYEQYFGPGTRLTVT.